Below, 10 T cell receptor beta chains from the same sample are listed, as sequenced in a study of blood T cells in healthy people across ages. The use of a sample-barcoded 5' primer and a J-beta primer mix characterized a second PCR of about 7 to 12 cycles. In TCRdb, the 5' RACE reads were re-called with MiXCR into one record per CDR3 protein. Of about 1.8 million distinct CDR3 sequences listed, roughly 49% are singletons. The sequencing sample was made of blood. The receptors shown here come from a woman in her thirties or forties in good health.

This clonotype was detected a few times. This chain uses TRBV25-1 with TRBJ2-5, with 10 bases fitting TRBD1. The CDR3 contains 16 residues. V dropped 1 base and J dropped 0; count of bases not matched to a gene: 2. In germline, CDR1 is MGHDK, CDR2 SYGVNS. The CDR3: CASSESDRGYQETQYF. The DNA for the CDR3 is TGTGCCAGCAGTGAATCGGACAGGGGGTACCAAGAGACCCAGTACTTC.

Turning to this clonotype: A much larger clone sits a single nucleotide away, making a read error possible. This CDR3 is missing its conserved last phenylalanine or tryptophan, likely due to a read error. The rearrangement links TRBV6-6 to TRBJ2-1; D is uncertain. Trimming took 6 bases from V and 2 from J, leaving 14 bases between them. Germline V CDR1 and CDR2: MNHNY, SVGAGI (reference sequence). This CDR3 spans 15 amino acids. The CDR3: CASRQLATAYNEQFV. The DNA of the CDR3 is TGTGCCAGCAGACAGTTAGCTACAGCCTACAATGAGCAGTTCGTC.

V usage is TRBV5-1 and J usage is TRBJ2-3; the D is unclear. From germline, CDR1 is SGHRS and CDR2 YFSETQ. This CDR3 region has 15 residues. Trimming pared 0 bases from V and 2 bases from J, leaving 10 bases between. The CDR3 sequence is CASSLERQTTDTQYF. Here the CDR3 DNA reads TGCGCCAGCAGCTTGGAACGGCAAACCACAGATACGCAGTATTTT.

The J gene is TRBJ2-4, the V gene TRBV7-2, with TRBD2 matching 7 bases. In germline, CDR1 is SGHTA, CDR2 FQGNSA. This CDR3 is 16 amino acids long. Unmatched junction bases numbered 5, after V lost 3 bases and J lost 0 bases. The CDR3 sequence: CASSFRLAVAKNIQYF. CDR3 DNA: TGTGCCAGCAGCTTTAGGCTAGCGGTAGCCAAAAACATTCAGTACTTC. The variable domain in full, with the rest retrieved from reference TRBV7-2 and TRBJ2-4, is GAGVSQSPSNKVTEKGKDVELRCDPISGHTALYWYRQSLGQGLEFLIYFQGNSAPDKSGLPSDRFSAERTGGSVSTLTIQRTQQEDSAVYLCASSFRLAVAKNIQYFGAGTRLSVL.

In its sample, this clonotype was seen a few times. The chain joins TRBV10-3 to TRBJ2-1; D unresolved. V was cut by 10 bases and J by 3 bases, with 13 bases left in between. This CDR3 has 13 residues. Looked up from germline, CDR1 is ENHRY and CDR2 is SYGVKD. As DNA, the CDR3 is TGTGCCACTACGGCGGAGAGCTACAATGAGCAGTTCTTC. Translating gives CATTAESYNEQFF.

A few counts support this clonotype. The genes are TRBV20-1 and TRBJ2-1; TRBD2 agrees at 10 bases. Germline CDR1 and CDR2: DFQATT and SNEGSKA (reference sequence). The CDR3 is 16 amino acids. Losses at the gene ends were 2 bases for V and 3 bases for J; bases not matched to a gene: 7. The CDR3 sequence: CSARPITSGVYNEQFF. The CDR3 region has the DNA TGCAGTGCTAGACCGATTACTAGCGGGGTCTACAATGAGCAGTTCTTC.

This clonotype was recorded a few times. The rearrangement uses TRBV25-1 and TRBJ2-1, with D possibly being TRBD1 or TRBD2 (6 bases each). The CDR3 length is 14 residues. Germline CDR1 and CDR2: MGHDK and SYGVNS. V was trimmed by 3 bases and J by 4 bases, leaving 10 bases between them. The CDR3 loop is CASSDRGQYNEQFF. The CDR3 DNA sequence: TGTGCCAGCAGTGATCGGGGGCAGTACAATGAGCAGTTCTTC.

The chain uses TRBV27 and TRBJ1-2, with a possible D match to TRBD1 (5 bases). CDR3 length equals 14 residues. The germline V gene has CDR1 MNHEY and CDR2 SMNVEV (reference sequence). Trimming stripped 3 bases from V and 6 bases from J, with 14 bases between. This chain's CDR3 is CASSFIPTVDGYTF. CDR3 nucleotide sequence: TGTGCCAGCAGTTTCATCCCGACAGTGGATGGCTACACCTTC.

This clonotype was picked up one time. The J gene is TRBJ1-1, the V gene TRBV10-1; D gene ambiguous. V gave up 7 bases and J gave up 5 bases, with 17 bases separating them. This CDR3 contains 14 residues. In germline, CDR1 is WNHNN, CDR2 SYGVQD (reference sequence). The CDR3 coding sequence is TGCGCCAGCACGGATCATCTGGGATCTACTGAAGCTTTCTTT. The encoded protein is CASTDHLGSTEAFF.

About this clonotype itself: A single base separates this from a much larger clone, so it may be a read error. The chain employs TRBV27 and TRBJ2-7; D possibly uses TRBD1 or TRBD2 (5 bases each). V dropped 6 bases and J dropped 4 bases, with 19 bases sitting between them. Germline V gene data show CDR1 as MNHEY and CDR2 as SMNVEV (reference sequence). The CDR3 is made up of 15 amino acids. The CDR3 sequence: CASRLSKGTSYEQYF. DNA of the CDR3: TGTGCCAGCAGGTTAAGTAAAGGGACCAGTTACGAGCAGTACTTC.